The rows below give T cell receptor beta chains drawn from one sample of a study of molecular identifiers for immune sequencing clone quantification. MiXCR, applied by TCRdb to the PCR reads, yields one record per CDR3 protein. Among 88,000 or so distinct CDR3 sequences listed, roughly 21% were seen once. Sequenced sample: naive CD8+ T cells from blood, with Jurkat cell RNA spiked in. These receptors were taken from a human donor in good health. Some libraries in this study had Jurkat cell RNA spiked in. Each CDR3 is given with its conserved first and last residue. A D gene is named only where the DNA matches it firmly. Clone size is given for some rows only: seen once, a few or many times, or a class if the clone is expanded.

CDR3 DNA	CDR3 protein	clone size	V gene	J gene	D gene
TGTGCCAGCACCCAGGTTCCCCCTTACAATGAGCAGTTCTTC	CASTQVPPYNEQFF	few	TRBV28	TRBJ2-1	.
TGCAGCGTTGAGGGGACTAGCGGGAGGGCAGAGACCCAGTACTTC	CSVEGTSGRAETQYF	many	TRBV29-1	TRBJ2-5	TRBD2
TGTGCCAGCAGCTCGGGGACAGGCCACACCATATATTTT	CASSSGTGHTIYF	few	TRBV7-9	TRBJ1-3	TRBD1
TGTGCCAGCAGCGCGAGACAGGCGCAAGAGACCCAGTACTTC	CASSARQAQETQYF	many	TRBV7-9	TRBJ2-5	.
TGTGCCAGCAGTTGGGCTAGCGGCACCTACGAGCAGTACTTC	CASSWASGTYEQYF	.	TRBV27	TRBJ2-7	TRBD2
TGTGCCAGCAGCCAACAGGGGGACACTGAAGCTTTCTTT	CASSQQGDTEAFF	many	TRBV3-1	TRBJ1-1	TRBD1
TGTGCCAGCAGCCAAGGGACAGGCATGAGCTATGGCTACACCTTC	CASSQGTGMSYGYTF	many	TRBV7-9	TRBJ1-2	TRBD1
TGTGCCAGCAGCCTCGCCCTGGGACTAGCGGCCAGCACAGATACGCAGTATTTT	CASSLALGLAASTDTQYF	.	TRBV27	TRBJ2-3	TRBD2
TGTGCCAGCAGCTGGGGAACAGGGGCCGAGACCCAGTACTTC	CASSWGTGAETQYF	many	TRBV7-9	TRBJ2-5	TRBD1
TGTGCCACCAGCACCCGGACAGTTGCCGACATGCTCTATGGCTACACCTTC	CATSTRTVADMLYGYTF	many	TRBV15	TRBJ1-2	.
TGTGCCAGCAGCGATGGGACGGCAGAGACCCAGTACTTC	CASSDGTAETQYF	few	TRBV3-1	TRBJ2-5	.
TGTGCCAGCAGTTACGCACGCACCGGGGAGCTGTTTTTT	CASSYARTGELFF	.	TRBV6-2/TRBV6-3	TRBJ2-2	.
TGTGCCAGCAGCTTAAAATGGCAGACCGGGGAGCTGTTTTTT	CASSLKWQTGELFF	many	TRBV13	TRBJ2-2	.
TGTGCCAGCAGCTCCACGCTAGCGGGGGACTACGAGCAGTACTTC	CASSSTLAGDYEQYF	many	TRBV7-2	TRBJ2-7	TRBD2
TGTGCCAGCAGCCAGCTAGGGGGACAGACTCGTGACACCGGGGAGCTGTTTTTT	CASSQLGGQTRDTGELFF	many	TRBV4-2	TRBJ2-2	TRBD1
TGCGCCAGCAGCCAAGACCCCACGGGACAGGCCAATTCAAACACTGAAGCTTTCTTT	CASSQDPTGQANSNTEAFF	.	TRBV4-3	TRBJ1-1	TRBD1
TGCAGTGCTAGGGGATGGACAGGGGGCGATTACGGCACTGAAGCTTTCTTT	CSARGWTGGDYGTEAFF	.	TRBV20-1	TRBJ1-1	TRBD1
TGCGCCAGCAGCCAAGGGTTTGTAGGCGAAACCTACGAGCAGTACTTC	CASSQGFVGETYEQYF	.	TRBV4-1	TRBJ2-7	.
TGTGCCAGCAGCCCCGGGACTAGCGGGAGAGATACGCAGTATTTT	CASSPGTSGRDTQYF	many	TRBV5-4	TRBJ2-3	TRBD2
TGTGCCAGCAGTTTCCGGGATGAGCAGTTCTTC	CASSFRDEQFF	few	TRBV6-6	TRBJ2-1	.
TGTGCCAGCAGTTTCGTATTCCAGGAGCAGTTCTTC	CASSFVFQEQFF	.	TRBV6-2/TRBV6-3	TRBJ2-1	.
TGTGCCAGCAGCCTTCCACTAGCGGGGGGTCCGAACACCGGGGAGCTGTTTTTT	CASSLPLAGGPNTGELFF	few	TRBV3-1	TRBJ2-2	TRBD2
TGTGCCAGCAGCTTAGATCCGGGAGTCTACAATGAGCAGTTCTTC	CASSLDPGVYNEQFF	.	TRBV11-2	TRBJ2-1	.
TGTGCCAGCTGGACAGGGGCAACCAATCAGCCCCAGCATTTT	CASWTGATNQPQHF	.	TRBV6-6	TRBJ1-5	TRBD1
TGTGCCAGCAGACACCTGAGTCTTATTCGAACCGGGGAGCTGTTTTTT	CASRHLSLIRTGELFF	many	TRBV6-2/TRBV6-3	TRBJ2-2	.
TGCAGCGTTGAAGATGGGAACAGGGTCGTCAATGAGCAGTTCTTC	CSVEDGNRVVNEQFF	many	TRBV29-1	TRBJ2-1	.
TGTGCCAGCAGTTACAACTTCGGCTACGAGCAGTACTTC	CASSYNFGYEQYF	.	TRBV6-5	TRBJ2-7	.
TGTGCCAGCAGCCAAGTGGTCGAGGGCCCCTACAATGAGCAGTTCTTC	CASSQVVEGPYNEQFF	few	TRBV4-2	TRBJ2-1	.
TGTGCCAGTGACACCGGGACAGGGTTTACCGGGGAGCTGTTTTTT	CASDTGTGFTGELFF	.	TRBV19	TRBJ2-2	TRBD1
TGTGCCTGGAGTGCCACCCTGGGTTACGAGCAGTACTTC	CAWSATLGYEQYF	many	TRBV30	TRBJ2-7	.
TGTGCCAGCAGCTTACTAGCGGATATCTACAATGAGCAGTTCTTC	CASSLLADIYNEQFF	many	TRBV7-3	TRBJ2-1	TRBD2
TGTGCCAGCAGCTCAGGACTGAACCCCGAAAAGCAGTTCTTC	CASSSGLNPEKQFF	many	TRBV11-2	TRBJ2-1	.
TGCGCCAGCAGCCAAGACATCGCAACTAATGAAAAACTGTTCTTT	CASSQDIATNEKLFF	.	TRBV4-1	TRBJ1-4	.
TGTGCCAGCAGCTTTACAGGGTTCACCGGGGAGCTGTTTTTT	CASSFTGFTGELFF	.	TRBV11-2	TRBJ2-2	.
TGCAGTGCTAGACCCTCCTTCACCTACGAGCAGTACTTC	CSARPSFTYEQYF	many	TRBV20-1	TRBJ2-7	.
TGTGCCAGCAGTTTAGACTCAGCTGGGGCCAACGTCCTGACTTTC	CASSLDSAGANVLTF	many	TRBV12-3/TRBV12-4	TRBJ2-6	.
TGTGCCAGCAGTTACCCCGTGGCCAACACTGAAGCTTTCTTT	CASSYPVANTEAFF	many	TRBV28	TRBJ1-1	.
TGTGCCACCAGTGATTTGGGAAGAAGTCTTGCACCCCTCCACTTT	CATSDLGRSLAPLHF	many	TRBV24-1	TRBJ1-6	.
TGTGCCAGCAGTTCCAGGGGTAGCGGGACCCAAGAGACCCAGTACTTC	CASSSRGSGTQETQYF	many	TRBV12-3/TRBV12-4	TRBJ2-5	TRBD2
TGCAGCGTTGAAGGGACATCCGGTGAAGCTTTCTTT	CSVEGTSGEAFF	many	TRBV29-1	TRBJ1-1	.
TGTGCCAGCAGTGAGCCGGGGACCTCCTACGAGCAGTACTTC	CASSEPGTSYEQYF	many	TRBV2	TRBJ2-7	.
TGTGCCAGCAGCTTGGTTAGGGATAGCAATCAGCCCCAGCATTTT	CASSLVRDSNQPQHF	many	TRBV5-6	TRBJ1-5	.
TGTGCCACCAGTACTCCGGGACAGTTTAATGAAAAACTGTTTTTT	CATSTPGQFNEKLFF	few	TRBV15	TRBJ1-4	TRBD1
TGTGCCAGCAGTTACCAGGGGGGGAACTACGAGCAGTACTTC	CASSYQGGNYEQYF	few	TRBV27	TRBJ2-7	.
TGTGCCACCAGTGATCCGGGGACAGAGCACAATGAGCAGTTCTTC	CATSDPGTEHNEQFF	few	TRBV24-1	TRBJ2-1	TRBD1